This TCR beta chain was sequenced in a study of blood T cells in healthy people across ages. Whole-study findings and limits: There were more naive CD4+ cells and higher diversity in long-lived donors than in aged donors.

The CDR3 consists of 14 residues. It was with a sample-barcoded 5' primer and a J-beta primer mix that a second PCR of about 6 to 12 cycles was run. TCRdb reprocessed the 5' RACE reads with MiXCR, giving one entry per CDR3 protein. The sample records fewer than 600,000 distinct CDR3 sequences, roughly a quarter being singletons. A remark on this clonotype: Its matching antigen is unknown.

The sample also formed part of further work on T cells of mothers and their children.

Material: blood. This chain connects TRBV12-3 or TRBV12-4 to TRBJ2-5; 7 bases map to TRBD1. The J call may be in error: the DNA end matches TRBJ2-7 better. The clonotype comes from a boy between 2 and 10 years old in good health. The DNA of the CDR3 is TGTGCCAGCCAACTCTCCCGACAGGGCCGCGAGCAGTACTTC. It translates to CASQLSRQGREQYF.